This entry lists 3 T cell receptor beta chains sequenced from one sample in a study of graft-versus-host responses after intestinal transplantation. Antigens of these TCRs are unknown. Using immunoSEQ multiplex PCR, the repertoire was profiled, and TCRdb retains in-frame clones only, with some absent. The data hold 45,000 to 60,000 clones, with about nine tenths observed a single time. Specimen: unstimulated CD4+ T cells sorted from spleen or lymph node cells, collected before transplant. The receptors come from a human donor who was the organ donor for an intestinal transplant.

The count of this clone is one. V is TRBV6-1 and J is TRBJ2-2, with 9 bases identical to TRBD1. J lost 4 bases, V lost 6 bases, and 6 bases had no gene match. The CDR3 extends over 15 amino acids. CDR1 and CDR2 (germline): MNHNS, SASEGT. The CDR3 loop reads CASRGDRAGTGELFF. CDR3 nucleotides: TGTGCCAGCAGGGGGGACAGGGCTGGCACCGGGGAGCTGTTTTTT.

The chain couples TRBV6-1 to TRBJ1-2, with a weak D call TRBD1 (5 bases). The ends were cut back, 4 bases at V and 5 bases at J, with 11 bases in the middle. Germline V CDR1 and CDR2: MNHNS, SASEGT. This CDR3 comprises 13 residues. CDR3 residues: CASSARDGYGYTF. The CDR3 region has the DNA TGTGCCAGCAGTGCCCGGGACGGTTATGGCTACACCTTC.

The chain uses TRBV25-1 and TRBJ1-3; 8 nucleotides agree with TRBD1. Trimming took 4 bases from V and 7 from J; bases not matched to a gene: 0. The CDR3 consists of 12 residues. Germline CDR1 is MGHDK and CDR2 is SYGVNS. The chain's CDR3 is CASSGQGNTIYF. The CDR3 DNA sequence: TGTGCCAGCAGTGGACAGGGGAACACCATATATTTT.